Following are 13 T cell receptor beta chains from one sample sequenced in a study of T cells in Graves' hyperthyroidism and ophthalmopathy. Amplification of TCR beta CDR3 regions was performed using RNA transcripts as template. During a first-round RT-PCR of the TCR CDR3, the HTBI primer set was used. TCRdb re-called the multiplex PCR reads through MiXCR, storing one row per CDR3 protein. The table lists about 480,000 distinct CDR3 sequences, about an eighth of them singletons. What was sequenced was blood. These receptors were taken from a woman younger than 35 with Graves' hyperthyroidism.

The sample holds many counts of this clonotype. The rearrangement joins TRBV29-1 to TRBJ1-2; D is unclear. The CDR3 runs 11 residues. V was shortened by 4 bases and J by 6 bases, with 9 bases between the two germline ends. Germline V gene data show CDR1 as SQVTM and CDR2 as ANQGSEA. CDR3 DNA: TGCAGCGTTGTGGGGTACGATGGCTACACCTTC. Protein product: CSVVGYDGYTF. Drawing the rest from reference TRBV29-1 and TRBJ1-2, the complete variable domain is SAVISQKPSRDICQRGTSLTIQCQVDSQVTMMFWYRQQPGQSLTLIATANQGSEATYESGFVIDKFPISRPNLTFSTLTVSNMSPEDSSIYLCSVVGYDGYTFGSGTRLTVV.

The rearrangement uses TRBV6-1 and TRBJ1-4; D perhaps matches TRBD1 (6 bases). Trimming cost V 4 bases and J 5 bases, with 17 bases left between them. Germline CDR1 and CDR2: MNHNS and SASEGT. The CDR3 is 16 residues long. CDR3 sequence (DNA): TGTGCCAGCAGTGGGGGGCAGGGGCCTCTCAATGAAAAACTGTTTTTT. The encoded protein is CASSGGQGPLNEKLFF.

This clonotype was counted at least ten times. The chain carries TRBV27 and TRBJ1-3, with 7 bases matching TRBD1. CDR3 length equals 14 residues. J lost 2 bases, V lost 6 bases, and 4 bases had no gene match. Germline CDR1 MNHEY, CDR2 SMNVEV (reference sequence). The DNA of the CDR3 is TGTGCCAGCAGACCCGGGACAGCTGGAAACACCATATATTTT. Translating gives CASRPGTAGNTIYF.

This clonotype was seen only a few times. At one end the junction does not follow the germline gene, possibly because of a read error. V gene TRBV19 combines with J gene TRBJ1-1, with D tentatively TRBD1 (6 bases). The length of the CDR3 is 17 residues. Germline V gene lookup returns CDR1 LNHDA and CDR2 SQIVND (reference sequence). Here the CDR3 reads CASSLGPGDSLNTEVFF. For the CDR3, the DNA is TGTGCCAGTAGTTTGGGGCCAGGGGATTCCCTGAACACTGAAGTTTTCTTT.

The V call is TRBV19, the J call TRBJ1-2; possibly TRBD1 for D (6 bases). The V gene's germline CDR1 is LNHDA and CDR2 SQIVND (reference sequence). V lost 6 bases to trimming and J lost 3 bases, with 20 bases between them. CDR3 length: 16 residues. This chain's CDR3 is CASRTPGEGDYYGYTF. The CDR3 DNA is TGTGCCAGTAGAACCCCCGGGGAGGGGGACTACTATGGCTACACCTTC.

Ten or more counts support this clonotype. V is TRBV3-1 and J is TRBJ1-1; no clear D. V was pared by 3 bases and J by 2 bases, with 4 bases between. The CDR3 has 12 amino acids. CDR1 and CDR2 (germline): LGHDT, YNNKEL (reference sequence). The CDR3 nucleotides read TGTGCCAGCAGCCAGAGCAACACTGAAGCTTTCTTT. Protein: CASSQSNTEAFF.

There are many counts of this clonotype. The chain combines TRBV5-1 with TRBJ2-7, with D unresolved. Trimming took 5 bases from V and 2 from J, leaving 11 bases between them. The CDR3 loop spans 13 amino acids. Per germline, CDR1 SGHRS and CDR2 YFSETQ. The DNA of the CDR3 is TGCGCCAGCAGAGTTTGGGATACCTACGAGCAGTACTTC. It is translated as CASRVWDTYEQYF.

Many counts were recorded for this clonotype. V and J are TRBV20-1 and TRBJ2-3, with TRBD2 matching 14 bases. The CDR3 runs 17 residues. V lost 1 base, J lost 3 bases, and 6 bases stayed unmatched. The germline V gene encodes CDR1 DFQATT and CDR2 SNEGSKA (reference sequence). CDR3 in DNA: TGCAGTGCTAGAGGGGGGACTAGCGGGAGCGGGACAGATACGCAGTATTTT. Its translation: CSARGGTSGSGTDTQYF.

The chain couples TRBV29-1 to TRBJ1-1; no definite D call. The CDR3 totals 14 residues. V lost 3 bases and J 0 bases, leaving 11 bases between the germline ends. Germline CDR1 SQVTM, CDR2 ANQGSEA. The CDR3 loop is CSVERPNLNTEAFF. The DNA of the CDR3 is TGCAGCGTTGAGAGACCGAACTTGAACACTGAAGCTTTCTTT.

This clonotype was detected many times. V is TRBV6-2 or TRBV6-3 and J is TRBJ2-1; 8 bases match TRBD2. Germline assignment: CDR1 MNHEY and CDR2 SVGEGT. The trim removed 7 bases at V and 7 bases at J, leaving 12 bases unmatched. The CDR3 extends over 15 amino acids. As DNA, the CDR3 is TGTGCCAGCATTCTAGGACTAGCCCGAACAAATGAGCAGTTCTTC. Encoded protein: CASILGLARTNEQFF.

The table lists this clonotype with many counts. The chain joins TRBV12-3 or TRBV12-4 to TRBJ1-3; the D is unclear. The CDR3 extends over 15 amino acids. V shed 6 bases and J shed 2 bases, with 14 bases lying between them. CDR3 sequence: CASSLVGAAGNTIYF. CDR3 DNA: TGTGCCAGCAGCCTAGTAGGCGCCGCTGGAAACACCATATATTTT.

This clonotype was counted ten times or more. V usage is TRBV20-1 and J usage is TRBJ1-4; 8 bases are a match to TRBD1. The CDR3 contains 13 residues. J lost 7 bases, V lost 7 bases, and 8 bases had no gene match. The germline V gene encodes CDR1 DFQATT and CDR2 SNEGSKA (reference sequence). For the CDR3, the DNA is TGCAGTGGTTTGATGACAGGGGCTGAAAAACTGTTTTTT. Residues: CSGLMTGAEKLFF.

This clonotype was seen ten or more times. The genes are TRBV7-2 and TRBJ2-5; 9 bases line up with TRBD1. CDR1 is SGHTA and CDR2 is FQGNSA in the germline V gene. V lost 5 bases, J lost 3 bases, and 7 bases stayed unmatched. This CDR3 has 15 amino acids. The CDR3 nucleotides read TGTGCCAGCAGCCCAGGGGGGACAGGGAAAGAGACCCAGTACTTC. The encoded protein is CASSPGGTGKETQYF.